This T cell receptor (beta chain) was identified during a study of OX40 agonist ivuxolimab in advanced cancers. Study overall: Ivuxolimab was delivered to patients intravenously every 2 weeks at doses spanning 0.01 to 10 mg/kg. Past anti-PD-1, anti-PD-L1 or anti-CTLA-4 therapy was accepted, and roughly 42% had received some. Three partial responders included one hepatocellular carcinoma patient and two cutaneous melanoma patients.

Assay used: immunoSEQ multiplex PCR; TCRdb lists only in-frame clones, some missing. The table records about 44,000 clones, about 80% of them present only once. This CDR3 region has 16 residues. The V end lost 4 bases, the J end lost 2 bases, and 19 bases lay between the germline ends. CDR1 is SGHNT and CDR2 is YYREEE in the germline V gene (reference sequence). This specimen consisted of CD4+ or CD8+ T cells sorted from blood, obtained in a trial of the OX40 agonist ivuxolimab. V is TRBV5-4 and J is TRBJ2-7; D is possibly TRBD1 or TRBD2 (6 bases each). This receptor was obtained from an adult with an advanced solid tumor such as melanoma, head and neck, liver or kidney cancer. Here the CDR3 DNA reads TGTGCCAGCAGCATCGGACAGCCGGGGGTCCCCTACGAGCAGTACTTC. Its translation is CASSIGQPGVPYEQYF.